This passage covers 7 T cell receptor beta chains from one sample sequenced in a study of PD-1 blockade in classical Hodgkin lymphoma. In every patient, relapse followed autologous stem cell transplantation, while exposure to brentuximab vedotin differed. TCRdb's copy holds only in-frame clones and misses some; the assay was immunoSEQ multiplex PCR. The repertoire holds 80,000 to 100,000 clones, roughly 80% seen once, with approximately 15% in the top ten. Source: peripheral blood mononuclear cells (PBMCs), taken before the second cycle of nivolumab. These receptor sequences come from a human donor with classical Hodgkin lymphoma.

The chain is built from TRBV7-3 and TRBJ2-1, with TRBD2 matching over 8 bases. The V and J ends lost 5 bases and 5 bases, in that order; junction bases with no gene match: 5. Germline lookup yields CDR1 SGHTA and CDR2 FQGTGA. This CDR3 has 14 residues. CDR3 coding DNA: TGTGCCAGCAGCCCTAGCGGGCGGAACAATGAGCAGTTCTTC. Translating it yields CASSPSGRNNEQFF. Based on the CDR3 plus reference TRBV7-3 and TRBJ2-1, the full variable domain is GAGVSQTPSNKVTEKGKYVELRCDPISGHTALYWYRQSLGQGPEFLIYFQGTGAADDSGLPNDRFFAVRPEGSVSTLKIQRTERGDSAVYLCASSPSGRNNEQFFGPGTRLTVL.

The CDR3 region is CASSPTRGRGDEKLFF. For the CDR3, the DNA is TGTGCCAGCAGCCCGACGCGGGGCCGGGGTGATGAAAAACTGTTTTTT. This sequence joins TRBV7-9 and TRBJ1-4, with D tentatively TRBD1 (5 bases). Looked up from germline, CDR1 is SEHNR and CDR2 is FQNEAQ (reference sequence). This CDR3 region has 16 residues. The V gene lost 5 bases and the J gene lost 6 bases, with 19 bases spanning the gap.

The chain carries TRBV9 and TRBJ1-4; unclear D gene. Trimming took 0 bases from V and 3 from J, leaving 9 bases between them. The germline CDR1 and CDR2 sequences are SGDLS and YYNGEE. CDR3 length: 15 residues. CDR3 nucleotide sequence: TGTGCCAGCAGCGTAGCCGGGGTGCCTAATGAAAAACTGTTTTTT. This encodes CASSVAGVPNEKLFF.

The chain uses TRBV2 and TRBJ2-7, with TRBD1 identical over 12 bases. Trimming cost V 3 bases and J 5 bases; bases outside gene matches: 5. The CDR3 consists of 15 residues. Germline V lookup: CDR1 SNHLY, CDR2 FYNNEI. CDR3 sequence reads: CASSDRDRGPHEQYF. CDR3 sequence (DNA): TGTGCCAGCAGTGACCGGGACAGGGGGCCCCACGAGCAGTACTTC.

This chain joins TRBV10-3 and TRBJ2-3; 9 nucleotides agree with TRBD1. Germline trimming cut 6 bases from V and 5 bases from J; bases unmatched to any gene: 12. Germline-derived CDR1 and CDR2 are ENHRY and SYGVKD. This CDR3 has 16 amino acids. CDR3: CAIRPTGTGFGDTQYF. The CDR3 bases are TGTGCCATCAGACCCACCGGGACAGGGTTTGGAGATACGCAGTATTTT.

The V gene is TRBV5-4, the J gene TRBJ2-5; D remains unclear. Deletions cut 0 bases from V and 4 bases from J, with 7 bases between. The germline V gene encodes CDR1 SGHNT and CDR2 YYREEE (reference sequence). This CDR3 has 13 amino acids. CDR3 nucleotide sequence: TGTGCCAGCAGCTTGGCCATAGGAGAGACCCAGTACTTC. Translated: CASSLAIGETQYF.

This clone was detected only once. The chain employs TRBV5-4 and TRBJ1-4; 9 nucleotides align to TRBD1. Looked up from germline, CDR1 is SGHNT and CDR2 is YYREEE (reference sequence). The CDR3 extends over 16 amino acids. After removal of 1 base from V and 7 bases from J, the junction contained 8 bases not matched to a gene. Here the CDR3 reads CASSLTGGAGSEKLFF. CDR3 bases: TGTGCCAGCAGCTTGACAGGGGGCGCGGGTAGTGAAAAACTGTTTTTT.